These T cell receptor beta chains were read from a single sample in a study of cytomegalovirus exposure and HLA in healthy donors. Measured with immunoSEQ multiplex PCR; TCRdb has only the in-frame clones, and not every one. Of about 120,000 clones detected, roughly 82% appear once; the ten largest clones hold just under 3%. The material sequenced was PBMCs. These receptors were obtained from a woman in her 40s in good health and CMV-seropositive. CDR3s include the opening cysteine and the closing phenylalanine or tryptophan. A D gene is named only where the DNA matches it firmly. Expanded clones are given a class, and other clones once, few, many or no size at all.

NA	NA	TRBV7-2	TRBJ1-2	TGTGCCAGCAGCTTAGCGCTGGTACAGGGTCTGAACTATGGCTACACCTTC	CASSLALVQGLNYGYTF
NA	NA	TRBV2	TRBJ1-1	TGTGCCAGCAGTGGGGGGTTACAGGGTTTTACTGAAGCTTTCTTT	CASSGGLQGFTEAFF
NA	TRBD1	TRBV18	TRBJ1-4	TGTGCCAGCCGCGGTCGGGGTTCGAACTTTGACAGGGGGAATGAAAAACTGTTTTTT	CASRGRGSNFDRGNEKLFF
once	NA	TRBV19	TRBJ2-1	TGTGCCAGTCAAGCGGACCCCTCCTACAATGAGCAGTTCTTC	CASQADPSYNEQFF
NA	NA	TRBV19	TRBJ2-5	TGTGCCAGTAGTACGGACTACCAAGAGACCCAGTACTTC	CASSTDYQETQYF
NA	TRBD2	TRBV6-6	TRBJ2-1	TGTGCCAGCAGCCGACTAGCGGGGGGCGATGAGCAGTTCTTC	CASSRLAGGDEQFF
NA	TRBD1	TRBV2	TRBJ2-5	TGTGCCAGCAATGTCTGGACAGGGGAAGAGACCCAGTACTTC	CASNVWTGEETQYF
NA	TRBD1	TRBV6-1	TRBJ1-2	TGTGCCAGCAGTGTCACCAAACAGGGGCACTATGGCTACACCTTC	CASSVTKQGHYGYTF
NA	NA	TRBV29-1	TRBJ2-7	TGCAGCGTTGGCGCGGGCTCCTACGAGCAGTACTTC	CSVGAGSYEQYF
NA	TRBD1	TRBV6-1	TRBJ1-2	TGTGCCAGCACGATGGCAGGGGGCGTCTATGGCTACACCTTC	CASTMAGGVYGYTF
NA	NA	TRBV12-1	TRBJ1-1	TGTGCCAGCAGCTTCGAGGTGGGGTTTGTCAGGGCTTACGGGCGGACTGAAGCTTTCTTT	CASSFEVGFVRAYGRTEAFF
few	NA	TRBV19	TRBJ2-7	NA	CASTSGGENYEQYF
NA	TRBD2	TRBV6-1	TRBJ2-4	TGTGCCAGCAGTGAAGGCTTAATGGGGGGGTTTGGAGCCAAAAACATTCAGTACTTC	CASSEGLMGGFGAKNIQYF
NA	TRBD2	TRBV2	TRBJ2-7	TGTGCCATGTGGCGGGGGGCTAACTCCTACGAGCAGTACTTC	CAMWRGANSYEQYF
NA	TRBD2	TRBV11-3	TRBJ2-3	TGTGCCAGCGGGACTAGCGGGAGGACAGATACGCAGTATTTT	CASGTSGRTDTQYF
NA	TRBD2	TRBV2	TRBJ2-3	TGTGCCAGCAGTGAAGCGCGGGGGACCACAGATACGCAGTATTTT	CASSEARGTTDTQYF
once	NA	TRBV2	TRBJ2-6	TGTGCCAGCATTTTAGTTGGGGCCAACGTCCTGACTTTC	CASILVGANVLTF
once	TRBD1	TRBV9	TRBJ2-7	TGTGCCAGCAGCGCTGGGACAGGGGGTATCTACGAGCAGTACTTC	CASSAGTGGIYEQYF
NA	NA	TRBV19	TRBJ1-2	TGTGCCAGTAGTATAGATCGAGAGAACGATGGCTACACCTTC	CASSIDRENDGYTF
NA	TRBD1	TRBV19	TRBJ2-7	TGTGCCAGTAGTCCTCCCCGCGACAGGGGGCAATCCTACGAGCAGTACTTC	CASSPPRDRGQSYEQYF
NA	TRBD1	TRBV5-1	TRBJ1-1	TGCGCCAGCAGCCCCCGGACAGGGACGAACACTGAAGCTTTCTTT	CASSPRTGTNTEAFF
NA	NA	TRBV9	TRBJ2-7	TGTGCCAGCAGCGTAGAAGAGGGTCTGGGGTACGAGCAGTACTTC	CASSVEEGLGYEQYF
few	NA	TRBV6-1	TRBJ2-7	TGTGCCAGCAGTGAAGCTACGTCAGTCTGGTCCTACGAGCAGTACTTC	CASSEATSVWSYEQYF
NA	TRBD1	TRBV9	TRBJ1-4	TGTGCCAGCAGCGAGGGTGACAGGGGGAATGAAAAACTGTTTTTT	CASSEGDRGNEKLFF